These 18 T cell receptor beta chains share one sample of origin, sequenced in a study of T cell responses to AZD1222 COVID-19 vaccine. Method: immunoSEQ multiplex PCR; TCRdb's copy keeps in-frame clones and lacks some. Of about 130,000 clones in the sample, 90% to 95% are singletons; the top ten hold under 10%. Sequencing was performed on peripheral blood, taken on day 0 of AZD1222 vaccination. The receptors stem from an adult in good health.

V is TRBV19 and J is TRBJ1-4; no definite D call. V shed 3 bases and J shed 7 bases, with 12 bases lying between them. The CDR3 length is 14 residues. Germline lookup yields CDR1 LNHDA and CDR2 SQIVND (reference sequence). The CDR3 is CASSIPGFGEKLFF. The CDR3 coding sequence is TGTGCCAGTAGTATCCCCGGGTTCGGTGAAAAACTGTTTTTT.

The rearrangement links TRBV5-1 to TRBJ1-2, with D possibly being TRBD1 (5 bases). V was trimmed by 4 bases and J by 4 bases, leaving 17 bases between them. CDR1 and CDR2 from the germline V gene are SGHRS and YFSETQ. CDR3 size: 15 residues. The CDR3 DNA sequence: TGCGCCAGCAGCCGGCCGTCAGGGACGGGCTATGGCTACACCTTC. Amino acid sequence: CASSRPSGTGYGYTF.

Regarding this clone: The same CDR3 can be traced to other DNA sequences in this sample. The rearrangement links TRBV11-2 to TRBJ2-7; tentative D call: TRBD2 (6 bases). The CDR3 runs 14 residues. Germline V gene lookup returns CDR1 SGHAT and CDR2 FQNNGV. Trimming stripped 1 base from V and 3 bases from J, with 10 bases between. CDR3 sequence: CASSLVPGGYEQYF. The CDR3 nucleotides are TGTGCCAGCAGCTTAGTTCCCGGGGGCTACGAGCAGTACTTC.

V is TRBV28 and J is TRBJ1-5; D gene uncertain. This CDR3 spans 15 amino acids. Germline assignment: CDR1 MDHEN and CDR2 SYDVKM. Deletions cut 6 bases from V and 1 base from J, with 13 bases between. For the CDR3, the DNA is TGTGCCAGCAGCCAACGTCGGGGAAGCAATCAGCCCCAGCATTTT. Residues: CASSQRRGSNQPQHF. The entire variable domain, with the rest obtained from reference TRBV28 and TRBJ1-5, is as follows: DVKVTQSSRYLVKRTGEKVFLECVQDMDHENMFWYRQDPGLGLRLIYFSYDVKMKEKGDIPEGYSVSREKKERFSLILESASTNQTSMYLCASSQRRGSNQPQHFGDGTRLSIL.

In DNA, the CDR3 is TGCGCCAGCAGCCGCGCGGCGGGGAAGAACTATGGCTACACCTTC. Translating gives CASSRAAGKNYGYTF. The rearrangement uses TRBV4-1 and TRBJ1-2; no definite D call. Germline V gene data show CDR1 as MGHRA and CDR2 as YSYEKL. The CDR3 is 15 amino acids. The V gene lost 4 bases and the J gene lost 2 bases, with 14 bases spanning the gap.

The chain links TRBV28 to TRBJ1-2; the D gene is possibly TRBD1 (6 bases). The CDR3 is 15 residues long. The germline V gene encodes CDR1 MDHEN and CDR2 SYDVKM. V lost 5 bases to trimming and J lost 6 bases, with 19 bases between them. CDR3 DNA: TGTGCCAGCAGTCTAACAGCAGGGGTAGCGAATGGCTACACCTTC. Translation: CASSLTAGVANGYTF.

This clone was recorded only once. The chain uses TRBV15 and TRBJ1-4, with 8 bases that match TRBD1. With 3 bases clipped from V and 7 bases from J, the junction kept 10 bases outside the gene matches. This CDR3 is built from 16 residues. The germline CDR1 and CDR2 sequences are LNHNV and YYDKDF (reference sequence). CDR3 DNA sequence: TGTGCCACCAGCAGCCCTTCGACAGGGGCGTCTGAAAAACTGTTTTTT. It yields the protein CATSSPSTGASEKLFF. Full variable domain (remainder filled in from reference TRBV15 and TRBJ1-4): DAMVIQNPRYQVTQFGKPVTLSCSQTLNHNVMYWYQQKSSQAPKLLFHYYDKDFNNEADTPDNFQSRRPNTSFCFLDIRSPGLGDTAMYLCATSSPSTGASEKLFFGSGTQLSVL.

V and J are TRBV28 and TRBJ1-2; a possible D gene is TRBD1 (5 bases). This CDR3 is built from 14 residues. CDR1 MDHEN and CDR2 SYDVKM come from the germline V gene. V was trimmed by 6 bases and J by 6 bases, leaving 17 bases between them. The CDR3 nucleotides read TGTGCCAGCAGCATTTCGATCGGGGGAGATGGCTACACCTTC. It yields the protein CASSISIGGDGYTF.

The count of this clone is one. The genes are TRBV12-3 or TRBV12-4 and TRBJ1-2; TRBD1 aligns across 10 bases. The V gene end was trimmed by 3 bases and the J gene end by 8 bases; junction bases not matched to a gene: 3. The CDR3 sequence is 13 residues long. The CDR3 DNA reads as TGTGCCAGCAGTTTTGGGACAGGGGAGGGCTACACCTTC. Protein sequence: CASSFGTGEGYTF.

The rearrangement joins TRBV24-1 to TRBJ1-1; 9 nucleotides align to TRBD1. This CDR3 is 15 amino acids long. The germline V gene encodes CDR1 KGHDR and CDR2 SFDVKD. The ends lost 4 bases at V and 0 bases at J; junction bases unmatched: 2. In nucleotides, the CDR3 is TGTGCCACCAGTGACGGACAGGGGATGAACACTGAAGCTTTCTTT. It specifies CATSDGQGMNTEAFF.

The table lists this clone with a count of one. The chain is built from TRBV12-5 and TRBJ2-3; no reliable D call. Germline-derived CDR1 and CDR2 are LGHNT and FRNRAP. The CDR3 has 16 residues. Deletions cut 0 bases from V and 5 bases from J, with 15 bases between. The CDR3 DNA sequence: TGTGCTAGTGGTTTGGTGCCCTACCCTCGCAGAGATACGCAGTATTTT. Encoded protein: CASGLVPYPRRDTQYF.

V is TRBV27 and J is TRBJ1-6; D call uncertain. The CDR3 consists of 13 residues. Trimming cost V 6 bases and J 3 bases, with 6 bases left between them. Germline V lookup: CDR1 MNHEY, CDR2 SMNVEV (reference sequence). This chain's CDR3 is CASSPSYNSPLHF. The CDR3 coding sequence is TGTGCCAGCAGCCCCAGCTATAATTCACCCCTCCACTTT.

This chain joins TRBV5-1 and TRBJ1-2; D may be TRBD1 (6 bases). V was trimmed by 4 bases and J by 6 bases, leaving 16 bases between them. CDR1 and CDR2 (germline): SGHRS, YFSETQ. There are 14 residues in the CDR3. This CDR3 reads CASSARGGLDGYTF. The DNA of the CDR3 is TGCGCCAGCAGCGCACGCGGGGGCCTAGATGGCTACACCTTC.

The chain joins TRBV15 to TRBJ1-2; D gene unclear. The germline gives CDR1 LNHNV, CDR2 YYDKDF (reference sequence). The V gene lost 5 bases and the J gene lost 0 bases, with 13 bases spanning the gap. This CDR3 is built from 15 residues. The CDR3 region is CATSRATDPNYGYTF. CDR3 DNA: TGTGCCACCAGCCGTGCTACAGACCCTAACTATGGCTACACCTTC. The full variable domain, its missing parts supplied by reference TRBV15 and TRBJ1-2, is DAMVIQNPRYQVTQFGKPVTLSCSQTLNHNVMYWYQQKSSQAPKLLFHYYDKDFNNEADTPDNFQSRRPNTSFCFLDIRSPGLGDTAMYLCATSRATDPNYGYTFGSGTRLTVV.

This chain uses TRBV12-3 or TRBV12-4 with TRBJ1-1; D ambiguous. The CDR3 runs to 13 residues. The V gene lost 6 bases and the J gene lost 0 bases, with 8 bases spanning the gap. As DNA, the CDR3 is TGTGCCAGCAGGCGACGGATGAACACTGAAGCTTTCTTT. This encodes CASRRRMNTEAFF.

The gene calls are TRBV5-4 and TRBJ1-2; D ambiguous. This CDR3 is built from 13 residues. Per the germline V gene, CDR1 is SGHNT and CDR2 is YYREEE (reference sequence). The V gene lost 0 bases and the J gene lost 8 bases, with 11 bases spanning the gap. CDR3 nucleotide sequence: TGTGCCAGCAGCTTGGCCGGGAGGGAAGGCTACACCTTC. This translates into CASSLAGREGYTF.

The chain joins TRBV19 to TRBJ1-2; TRBD1 is a possible D gene (5 bases). This CDR3 has 16 residues. Trimming pared 3 bases from V and 1 base from J, leaving 15 bases between. Germline V gene lookup returns CDR1 LNHDA and CDR2 SQIVND (reference sequence). The DNA of the CDR3 is TGTGCCAGTAGTATCATTAGGAGACAGAGTAACTATGGCTACACCTTC. Its translation is CASSIIRRQSNYGYTF.

This chain's CDR3 is CASSQWTAGGEQFF. CDR3 coding DNA: TGCGCCAGCAGCCAATGGACCGCCGGAGGGGAGCAGTTCTTC. This sequence joins TRBV4-1 and TRBJ2-1; the D gene is possibly TRBD2 (6 bases). This CDR3 has 14 residues. In germline, CDR1 is MGHRA, CDR2 YSYEKL. V gave up 2 bases and J gave up 10 bases, with 15 bases separating them.